This TCR beta chain was profiled in a study of cytomegalovirus exposure and HLA in healthy donors. Across the study: Caucasian-associated ancestry cluster membership applied to about 77% of nearly 400 genotyped donors.

Study-level results: Researchers reported in a later analysis that a missense DCLRE1C variant was tied to TCR beta V- and J-gene trimming.

Germline trimming cut 3 bases from V and 3 bases from J; bases unmatched to any gene: 2. CDR3 length: 15 amino acids. Germline V gene sequence: CDR1 MDHEN, CDR2 SYDVKM. This clone was observed once. Its specificity is not known. The PCR employed 60 Vbeta primers together with 13 Jbeta primers. Some clones are missing from TCRdb's copy, which holds only in-frame ones; the method was immunoSEQ multiplex PCR. The sample shows tens of thousands of clones, about 83% of them seen only once. The V gene is TRBV28, the J gene TRBJ2-5; 12 bases line up with TRBD2. Material for sequencing was PBMCs. The TCR sequence derives from a boy aged 5 to 17 in good health and CMV-seronegative. This CDR3 is CASSFASGGEETQYF. The CDR3 DNA reads as TGTGCCAGCAGTTTTGCTAGCGGGGGGGAAGAGACCCAGTACTTC.